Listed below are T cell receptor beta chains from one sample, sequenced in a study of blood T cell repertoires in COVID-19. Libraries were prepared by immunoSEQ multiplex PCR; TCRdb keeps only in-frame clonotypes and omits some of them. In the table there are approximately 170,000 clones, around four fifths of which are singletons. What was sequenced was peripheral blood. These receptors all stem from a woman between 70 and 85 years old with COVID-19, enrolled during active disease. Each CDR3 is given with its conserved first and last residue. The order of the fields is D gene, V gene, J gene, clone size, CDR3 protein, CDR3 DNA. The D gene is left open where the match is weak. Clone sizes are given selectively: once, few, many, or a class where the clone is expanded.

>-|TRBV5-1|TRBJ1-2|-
CASSLAPPTSGYTF
TGCGCCAGCAGCCTTGCGCCTCCCACGAGTGGCTACACCTTC
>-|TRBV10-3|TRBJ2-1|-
CATHMGGNEQFF
TGTGCCACTCACATGGGGGGCAATGAGCAGTTCTTC
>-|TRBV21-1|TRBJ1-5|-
CASSKANGGGNQPQHF
TGTGCCAGCAGCAAAGCGAACGGCGGGGGCAATCAGCCCCAGCATTTT
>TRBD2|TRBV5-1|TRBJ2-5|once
CASSLERGREETQYF
TGCGCCAGCAGCTTGGAGCGGGGGAGAGAGGAGACCCAGTACTTC
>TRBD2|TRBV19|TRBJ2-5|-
CASSPGLGRETQYF
TGTGCCAGTAGTCCCGGACTAGGGAGGGAGACCCAGTACTTC
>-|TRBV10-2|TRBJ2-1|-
CASGRQSDYEQFF
TGCGCCAGCGGAAGACAGTCTGATTATGAGCAGTTCTTC
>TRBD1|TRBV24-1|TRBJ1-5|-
CATSGQGFRQPQHF
TGTGCCACCTCTGGACAGGGGTTTAGGCAGCCCCAGCATTTT
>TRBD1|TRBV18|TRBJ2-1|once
CASSPGQGALNEQFF
TGTGCCAGCTCCCCGGGACAGGGGGCCCTCAATGAGCAGTTCTTC
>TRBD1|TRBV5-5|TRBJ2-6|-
CASSRRIDRAGANVLTF
TGTGCCAGCAGCCGACGAATAGACAGGGCTGGGGCCAACGTCCTGACTTTC
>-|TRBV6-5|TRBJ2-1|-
CASRPLRGNEQFF
TGTGCCAGCAGACCTCTAAGGGGCAATGAGCAGTTCTTC
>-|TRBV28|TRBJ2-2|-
CASTGTPPSGELFF
TGTGCCAGCACTGGGACACCCCCGTCCGGGGAGCTGTTTTTT
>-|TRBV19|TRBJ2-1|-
CASSVSLGRGIEQFF
TGTGCCAGTAGTGTCTCACTGGGCCGGGGGATTGAGCAGTTCTTC
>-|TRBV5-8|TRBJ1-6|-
CASSFSWASAHSPLHF
TGTGCCAGCAGCTTCAGCTGGGCGTCGGCTCATTCACCCCTCCACTTT
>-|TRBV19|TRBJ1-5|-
CASSRDTNDQPQHF
TGTGCCAGTAGCCGGGACACGAACGATCAGCCCCAGCATTTT
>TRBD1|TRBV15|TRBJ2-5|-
CATSFPWTGLEETQYF
TGTGCCACCAGCTTCCCATGGACAGGGTTGGAAGAGACCCAGTACTTC
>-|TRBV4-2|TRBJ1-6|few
CASSQDLRGSPLHF
TGTGCCAGCAGCCAAGATTTACGGGGTTCACCCCTCCACTTT
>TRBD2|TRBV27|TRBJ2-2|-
CASSLSPSGRSGELFF
TGTGCCAGCAGTTTATCCCCTAGCGGGAGGTCCGGGGAGCTGTTTTTT
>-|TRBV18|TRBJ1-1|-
CASSGETGIRTEAFF
TGTGCCAGCTCAGGGGAAACAGGGATACGTACTGAAGCTTTCTTT
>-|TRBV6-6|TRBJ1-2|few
CASSSRGFGDDGYTF
TGTGCCAGCAGTTCCCGGGGATTCGGAGACGATGGCTACACCTTC
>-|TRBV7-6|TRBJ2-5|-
CASSLRGRKETQYF
TGTGCCAGCAGCTTAAGGGGTCGGAAAGAGACCCAGTACTTC
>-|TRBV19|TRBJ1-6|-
CAASSHIDNSPLHF
TGTGCCGCATCCTCCCACATTGATAATTCACCCCTCCACTTT
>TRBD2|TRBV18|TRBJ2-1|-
CASSPEGLAGGPEQFF
TGTGCCAGCTCACCTGAGGGACTAGCGGGAGGCCCGGAGCAGTTCTTC
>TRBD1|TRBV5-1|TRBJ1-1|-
CASSWTGNSATEAFF
TGCGCCAGCAGCTGGACAGGGAATTCGGCCACTGAAGCTTTCTTT
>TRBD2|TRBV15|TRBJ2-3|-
CATSREQAGADTQYF
TGTGCCACCAGCAGAGAACAGGCGGGAGCAGATACGCAGTATTTT
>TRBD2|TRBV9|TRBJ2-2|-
CASSAHGLAGGPGRAGELFF
TGTGCCAGCAGCGCCCACGGACTAGCGGGAGGGCCGGGTCGCGCCGGGGAGCTGTTTTTT
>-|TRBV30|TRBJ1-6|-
CALGASSYNSPLHF
TGTGCCCTGGGGGCGAGCTCCTATAATTCACCCCTCCACTTT
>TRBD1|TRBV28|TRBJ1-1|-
CASSLWGTANTEAFF
TGTGCCAGCAGTTTATGGGGGACAGCGAACACTGAAGCTTTCTTT
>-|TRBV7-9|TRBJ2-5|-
CASNQGTGTQYF
TGTGCCAGCAATCAGGGGACCGGGACCCAGTACTTC
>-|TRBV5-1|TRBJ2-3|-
CASSLEAASPAQYF
TGCGCCAGCAGCTTGGAAGCGGCATCACCCGCGCAGTATTTT
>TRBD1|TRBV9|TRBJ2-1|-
CASSIRDRPLDEQFF
TGTGCCAGCAGTATCCGGGACAGACCGTTGGATGAGCAGTTCTTC
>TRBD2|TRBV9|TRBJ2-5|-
CASSSGLAGDAETQYF
TGTGCCAGCAGCTCGGGACTAGCGGGAGACGCGGAGACCCAGTACTTC
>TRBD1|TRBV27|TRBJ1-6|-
CASRPGTVNSPLHF
TGTGCCAGCAGACCCGGGACAGTTAATTCACCCCTCCACTTT
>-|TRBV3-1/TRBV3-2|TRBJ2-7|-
CASSRARRGGGPSYEQYF
TGTGCCAGCAGCCGCGCCCGCCGGGGCGGAGGGCCCTCTTACGAGCAGTACTTC
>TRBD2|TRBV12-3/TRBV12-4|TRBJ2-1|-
CASSRTSMNQFF
TGTGCCAGCAGTCGGACTAGCATGAATCAGTTCTTC
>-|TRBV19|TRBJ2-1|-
CASSPGTGNEQFF
TGTGCCAGTAGTCCCGGCACGGGGAATGAGCAGTTCTTC
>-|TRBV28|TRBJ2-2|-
CASSSPGLAGELFF
TGTGCCAGCAGTTCCCCGGGACTCGCCGGGGAGCTGTTTTTT
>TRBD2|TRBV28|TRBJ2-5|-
CASSLSTSGVQETQYF
TGTGCCAGCAGTTTATCGACTAGCGGGGTCCAAGAGACCCAGTACTTC
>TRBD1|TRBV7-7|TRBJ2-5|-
CASSFLTGGQETQYF
TGTGCCAGCAGCTTTCTAACAGGGGGCCAAGAGACCCAGTACTTC
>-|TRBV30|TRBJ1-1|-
CAWSEYGGTEAFF
TGTGCCTGGAGTGAGTACGGCGGCACTGAAGCTTTCTTT
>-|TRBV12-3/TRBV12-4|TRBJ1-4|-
CASRAPLLRKLFF
TGTGCCAGCCGCGCCCCACTTCTTCGAAAACTGTTTTTT
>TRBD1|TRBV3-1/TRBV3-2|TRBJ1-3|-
CASSQDGTGVSGNTIYF
TGTGCCAGCAGCCAAGATGGGACAGGGGTCTCTGGAAACACCATATATTTT
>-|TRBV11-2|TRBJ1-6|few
CASSWERTRNSPLHF
TGTGCCAGCAGCTGGGAGCGGACGCGCAATTCACCCCTCCACTTT
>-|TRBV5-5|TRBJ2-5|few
CASSSTGLRETQYF
TGTGCCAGCAGCTCGACAGGTTTACGGGAGACCCAGTACTTC
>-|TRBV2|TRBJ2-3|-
CASSLAGTGQGTQYF
TGTGCCAGCAGTCTTGCCGGCACAGGGCAGGGTACGCAGTATTTT
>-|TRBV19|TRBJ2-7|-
CASSRDKSYEQYF
TGTGCCAGTAGTAGGGACAAATCCTACGAGCAGTACTTC
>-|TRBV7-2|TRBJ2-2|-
CASSQMHRSGTGELFF
TGTGCCAGCAGCCAGATGCATAGATCGGGTACCGGGGAGCTGTTTTTT
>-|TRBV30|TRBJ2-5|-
CAWNTGKETQYF
TGTGCCTGGAATACAGGGAAAGAGACCCAGTACTTC
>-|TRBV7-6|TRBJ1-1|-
CASSLGGGTEAFF
TGTGCCAGCAGCTTAGGGGGCGGCACTGAAGCTTTCTTT
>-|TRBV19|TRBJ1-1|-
CASSIPGSEAFF
TGTGCCAGTAGTATCCCCGGGAGCGAAGCTTTCTTT
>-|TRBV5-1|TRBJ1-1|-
CASSLLLAEAFF
TGCGCCAGCAGCTTACTCTTAGCTGAAGCTTTCTTT
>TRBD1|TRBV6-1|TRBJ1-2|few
CASSDQGGLYGYTF
TGTGCCAGCAGTGACCAGGGGGGCTTGTATGGCTACACCTTC
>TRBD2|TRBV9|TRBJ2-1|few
CASSQRGGEQFF
TGTGCCAGCAGCCAGCGGGGAGGTGAGCAGTTCTTC
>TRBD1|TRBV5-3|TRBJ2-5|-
CARSLDRGPPYQETQYF
TGTGCCAGAAGCTTGGACAGGGGGCCCCCATACCAAGAGACCCAGTACTTC
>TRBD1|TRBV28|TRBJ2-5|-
CASSRDSKQETQYF
TGTGCCAGCAGCAGGGACAGCAAGCAAGAGACCCAGTACTTC
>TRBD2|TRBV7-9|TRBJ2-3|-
CASSLKGLTTSTDTQYF
TGTGCCAGCAGCTTAAAGGGACTAACTACTAGCACAGATACGCAGTATTTT
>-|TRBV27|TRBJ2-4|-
CASSPRMAKNIQYF
TGTGCCAGCAGTCCGCGGATGGCCAAAAACATTCAGTACTTC
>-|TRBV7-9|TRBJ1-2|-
CASSFKGLNYGYTF
TGTGCCAGCAGCTTCAAGGGGCTCAACTATGGCTACACCTTC